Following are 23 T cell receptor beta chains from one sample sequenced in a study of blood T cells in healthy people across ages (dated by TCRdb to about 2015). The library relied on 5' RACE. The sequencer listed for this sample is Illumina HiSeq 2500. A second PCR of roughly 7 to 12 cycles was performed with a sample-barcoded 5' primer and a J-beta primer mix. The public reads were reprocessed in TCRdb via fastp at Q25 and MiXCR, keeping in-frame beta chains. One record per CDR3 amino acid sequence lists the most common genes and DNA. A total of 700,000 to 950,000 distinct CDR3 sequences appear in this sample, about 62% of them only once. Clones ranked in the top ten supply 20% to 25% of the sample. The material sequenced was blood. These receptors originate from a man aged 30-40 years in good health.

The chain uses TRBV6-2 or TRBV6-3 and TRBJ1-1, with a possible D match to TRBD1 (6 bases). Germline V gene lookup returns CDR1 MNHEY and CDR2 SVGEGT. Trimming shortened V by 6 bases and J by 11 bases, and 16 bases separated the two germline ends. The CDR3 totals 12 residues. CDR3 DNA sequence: TGTGCCAGCAGCGACAGGTTCCGATTCGCTTTCTTT. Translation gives CASSDRFRFAFF.

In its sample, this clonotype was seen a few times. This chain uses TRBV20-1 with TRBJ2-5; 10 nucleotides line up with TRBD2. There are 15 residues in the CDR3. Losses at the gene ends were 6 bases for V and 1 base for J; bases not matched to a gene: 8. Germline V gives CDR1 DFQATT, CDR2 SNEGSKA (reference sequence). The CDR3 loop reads CSAPEASGSQETQYF. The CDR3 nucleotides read TGCAGTGCCCCGGAGGCTAGCGGGAGCCAAGAGACCCAGTACTTC.

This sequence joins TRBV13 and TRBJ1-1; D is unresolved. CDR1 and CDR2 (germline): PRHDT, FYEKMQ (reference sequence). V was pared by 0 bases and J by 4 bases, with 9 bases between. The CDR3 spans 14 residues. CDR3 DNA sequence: TGTGCCAGCAGCTTAGGGCGGGTAGGCACTGAAGCTTTCTTT. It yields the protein CASSLGRVGTEAFF.

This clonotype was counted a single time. The CDR3 DNA follows: TGTGCCAGCAGTTGGGACAGTCGTCCTGGAGAGACCCAGTACTTC. As protein: CASSWDSRPGETQYF. V is TRBV12-3 or TRBV12-4 and J is TRBJ2-7; TRBD1 matches at 7 bases. The DNA end favors TRBJ2-5, so the J call may be wrong. The CDR3 totals 15 residues.

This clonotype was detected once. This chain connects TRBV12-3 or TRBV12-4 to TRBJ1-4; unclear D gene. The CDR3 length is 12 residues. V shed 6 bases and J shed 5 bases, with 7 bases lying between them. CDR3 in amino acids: CASSGENEKLFF. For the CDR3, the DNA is TGTGCCAGCAGCGGGGAGAATGAAAAACTGTTTTTT.

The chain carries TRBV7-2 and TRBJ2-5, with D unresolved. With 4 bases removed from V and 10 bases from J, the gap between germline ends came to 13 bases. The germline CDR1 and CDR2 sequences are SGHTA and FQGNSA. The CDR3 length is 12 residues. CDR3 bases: TGTGCCAGCAGCTCCGACCTGCGAGACCAGTACTTC. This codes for CASSSDLRDQYF.

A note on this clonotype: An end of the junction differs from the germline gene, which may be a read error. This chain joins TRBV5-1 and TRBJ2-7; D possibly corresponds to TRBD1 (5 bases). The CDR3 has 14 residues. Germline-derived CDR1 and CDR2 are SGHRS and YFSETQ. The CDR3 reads CASSLAQGNYKQYF. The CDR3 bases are TGCGCCAGCAGCTTGGCCCAGGGAAACTACAAGCAGTACTTC.

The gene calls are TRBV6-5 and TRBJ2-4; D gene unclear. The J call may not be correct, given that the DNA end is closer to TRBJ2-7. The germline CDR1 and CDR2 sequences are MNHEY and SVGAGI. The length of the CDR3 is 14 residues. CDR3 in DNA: TGTGCCAGCAGTTCCCGACAAAAACTCTACGAGCAGTACTTC. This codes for CASSSRQKLYEQYF.

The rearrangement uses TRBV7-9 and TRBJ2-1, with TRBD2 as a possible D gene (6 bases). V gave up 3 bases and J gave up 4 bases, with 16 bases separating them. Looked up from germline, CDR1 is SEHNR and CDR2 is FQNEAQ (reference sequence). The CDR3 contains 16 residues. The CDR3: CASSFISLARYNEQFF. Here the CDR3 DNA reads TGTGCCAGCAGCTTTATTAGCCTAGCGAGATACAATGAGCAGTTCTTC.

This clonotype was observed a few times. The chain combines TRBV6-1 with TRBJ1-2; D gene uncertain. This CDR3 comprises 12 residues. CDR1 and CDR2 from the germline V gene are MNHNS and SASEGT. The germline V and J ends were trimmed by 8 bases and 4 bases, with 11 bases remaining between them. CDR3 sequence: CASSEVFYGYTF. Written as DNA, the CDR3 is TGTGCCAGCTCCGAGGTTTTCTATGGCTACACCTTC.

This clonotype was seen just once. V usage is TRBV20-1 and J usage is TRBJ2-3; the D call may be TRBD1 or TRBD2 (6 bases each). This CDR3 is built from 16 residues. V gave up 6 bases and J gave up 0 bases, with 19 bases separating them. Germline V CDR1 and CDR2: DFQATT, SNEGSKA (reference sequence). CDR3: CSAQTRAGVSTDTQYF. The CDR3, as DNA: TGCAGTGCGCAGACTAGAGCAGGGGTCAGCACAGATACGCAGTATTTT.

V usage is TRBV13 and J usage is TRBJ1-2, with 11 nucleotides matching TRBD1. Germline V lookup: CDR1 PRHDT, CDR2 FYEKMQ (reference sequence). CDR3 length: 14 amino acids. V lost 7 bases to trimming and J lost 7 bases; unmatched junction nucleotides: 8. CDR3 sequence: CASTMDRGQGGYTF. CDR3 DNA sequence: TGTGCCAGCACGATGGACAGGGGGCAGGGTGGCTACACCTTC.

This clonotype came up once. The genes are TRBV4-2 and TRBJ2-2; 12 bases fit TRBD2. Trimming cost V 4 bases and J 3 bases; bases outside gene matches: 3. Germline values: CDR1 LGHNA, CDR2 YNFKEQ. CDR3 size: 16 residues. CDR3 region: CASSLTSGGYTGELFF. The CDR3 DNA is TGTGCCAGCAGCCTAACTAGCGGGGGGTACACCGGGGAGCTGTTTTTT.

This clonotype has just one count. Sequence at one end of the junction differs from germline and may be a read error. CDR3 bases: TGCAGTGCTGGAGAGCTGGAGGGGGGTACGCAGTATTTT. It encodes CSAGELEGGTQYF. The rearrangement joins TRBV20-1 to TRBJ2-3, with D perhaps assigned TRBD1 or TRBD2 (6 bases each). Germline V CDR1 and CDR2: DFQATT, SNEGSKA (reference sequence). The CDR3 runs to 13 residues.

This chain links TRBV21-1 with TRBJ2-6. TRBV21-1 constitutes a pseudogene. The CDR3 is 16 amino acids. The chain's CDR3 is CASSKGKCSGANVLTF. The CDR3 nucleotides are TGTGCCAGCAGCAAAGGCAAGTGCTCTGGGGCCAACGTCCTGACTTTC.

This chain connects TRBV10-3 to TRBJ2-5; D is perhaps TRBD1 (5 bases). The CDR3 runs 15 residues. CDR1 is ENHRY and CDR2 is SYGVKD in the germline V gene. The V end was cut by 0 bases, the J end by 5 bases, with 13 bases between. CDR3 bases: TGTGCCATCAGTGAGTCGGATGGTAGGGGCGAGACCCAGTACTTC. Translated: CAISESDGRGETQYF.

The CDR3 reads CSARKGQGNSPLHF. CDR3 bases: TGCAGTGCTAGAAAGGGTCAGGGAAATTCACCCCTCCACTTT. This chain joins TRBV20-1 and TRBJ1-6; a possible D gene is TRBD1 (5 bases). The CDR3 totals 14 residues. The V gene lost 2 bases and the J gene lost 7 bases, with 12 bases spanning the gap. Germline V lookup: CDR1 DFQATT, CDR2 SNEGSKA (reference sequence).

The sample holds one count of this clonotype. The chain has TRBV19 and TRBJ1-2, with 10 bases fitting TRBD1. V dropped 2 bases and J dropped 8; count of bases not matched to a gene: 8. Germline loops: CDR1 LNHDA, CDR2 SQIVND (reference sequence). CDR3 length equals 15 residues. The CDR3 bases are TGTGCCAGTAGTATATCCGGGACAGGGGAAAGCGGCTACACCTTC. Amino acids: CASSISGTGESGYTF. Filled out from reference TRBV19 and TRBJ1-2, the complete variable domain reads DGGITQSPKYLFRKEGQNVTLSCEQNLNHDAMYWYRQDPGQGLRLIYYSQIVNDFQKGDIAEGYSVSREKKESFPLTVTSAQKNPTAFYLCASSISGTGESGYTFGSGTRLTVV.

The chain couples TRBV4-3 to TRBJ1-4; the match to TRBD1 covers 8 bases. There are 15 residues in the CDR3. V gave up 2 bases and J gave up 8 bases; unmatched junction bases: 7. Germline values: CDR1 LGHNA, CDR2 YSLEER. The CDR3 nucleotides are TGCGCCAGCAGCCAACAGACAGGGGAGGAGGAAAAACTGTTTTTT. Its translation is CASSQQTGEEEKLFF.

In DNA, the CDR3 is TGTGCCAGCAGCAACAAGAATGAGCAGTTCTTC. Translation: CASSNKNEQFF. The rearrangement uses TRBV7-2 and TRBJ2-1; no clear D gene. Germline V gives CDR1 SGHTA, CDR2 FQGNSA. The V end lost 5 bases, the J end lost 7 bases, and 6 bases lay between the germline ends. The CDR3 extends over 11 amino acids.

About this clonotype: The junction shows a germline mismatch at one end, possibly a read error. The CDR3 region has the DNA TGTGTCAGCAGTTTATCGGCCAGCCCTGGGGATACGCAGTATTTT. It specifies CVSSLSASPGDTQYF. This chain connects TRBV27 to TRBJ2-3; the D is unclear. This CDR3 has 15 residues. Germline values: CDR1 MNHEY, CDR2 SMNVEV (reference sequence).

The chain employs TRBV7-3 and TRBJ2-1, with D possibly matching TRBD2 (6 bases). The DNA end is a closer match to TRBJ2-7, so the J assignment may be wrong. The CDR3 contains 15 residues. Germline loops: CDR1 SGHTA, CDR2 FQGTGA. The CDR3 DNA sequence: TGTGCCAGCAGCTTATCCAGCGGGCCGCTCTACGAGCAGTACTTC. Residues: CASSLSSGPLYEQYF.

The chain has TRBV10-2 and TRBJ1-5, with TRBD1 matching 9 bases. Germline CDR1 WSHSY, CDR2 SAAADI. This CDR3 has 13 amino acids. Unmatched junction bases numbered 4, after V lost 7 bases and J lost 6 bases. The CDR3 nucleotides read TGCGCCAGCACACAGGGGGCTGGTCAGCCCCAGCATTTT. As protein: CASTQGAGQPQHF.